The 21 T cell receptor beta chains given below trace back to one sample, sequenced in a study of blood T cell repertoires in COVID-19 (dated by TCRdb to about 2020). Library preparation was by the immunoSEQ multiplex PCR assay. TCRdb took over this immuneACCESS table, retaining in-frame rearrangements with V and J assigned. Such tables are incomplete; in checked studies, under half of the missing clones stem from an unresolved V gene, and the remainder is unexplained. A total of under 300,000 clones appear in this sample, roughly 79% of them only once. Less than 3% of the sample is held by the ten biggest clonotypes. Sequenced sample: peripheral blood. These receptors were taken from a woman between 55 and 75 years old with active or convalescent COVID-19.

The V and J genes are TRBV19 and TRBJ1-6; maybe TRBD1 (6 bases). Germline-derived CDR1 and CDR2 are LNHDA and SQIVND (reference sequence). Trimming stripped 0 bases from V and 8 bases from J, with 14 bases between. This CDR3 comprises 16 residues. The CDR3 nucleotides are TGTGCCAGTAGTATAGATCGAGGGGGAACTGATTCACCCCTCCACTTT. Translated: CASSIDRGGTDSPLHF.

The J gene is TRBJ2-5, the V gene TRBV25-1; D unclear. V lost 3 bases and J lost 1, with 6 bases in between. Germline loops: CDR1 MGHDK, CDR2 SYGVNS. The CDR3 has 13 amino acids. In DNA, the CDR3 is TGTGCCAGCAGTGACGCAGTCCAAGAGACCCAGTACTTC. It is translated as CASSDAVQETQYF.

V is TRBV6-5 and J is TRBJ2-7, with 9 bases identical to TRBD1. CDR3 size: 16 residues. Germline CDR1 is MNHEY and CDR2 is SVGAGI. V lost 0 bases and J lost 6; bases outside the gene matches: 9. The CDR3, as DNA: TGTGCCAGCAGTTACTCTCCGACAGGGGGAGGGCCCGAGCAGTACTTC. This translates into CASSYSPTGGGPEQYF.

This sequence joins TRBV4-2 and TRBJ1-3, with TRBD1 matching over 7 bases. The ends lost 0 bases at V and 1 base at J; junction bases unmatched: 3. CDR1 is LGHNA and CDR2 is YNFKEQ in the germline V gene. The CDR3 covers 16 residues. CDR3 residues: CASSQETGSSGNTIYF. DNA of the CDR3: TGTGCCAGCAGCCAAGAGACAGGGTCTTCTGGAAACACCATATATTTT.

The chain has TRBV15 and TRBJ1-4; tentative D call: TRBD1 (5 bases). CDR1 is LNHNV and CDR2 is YYDKDF in the germline V gene (reference sequence). This CDR3 spans 15 amino acids. V was trimmed by 1 base and J by 3 bases, leaving 9 bases between them. CDR3 DNA sequence: TGTGCCACCAGCAGAGGGGCGGGGGCTAATGAAAAACTGTTTTTT. It translates to CATSRGAGANEKLFF.

The chain employs TRBV6-5 and TRBJ1-4, with TRBD1 matching 7 bases. The CDR3 loop spans 13 amino acids. Germline trimming cut 7 bases from V and 6 bases from J; bases unmatched to any gene: 5. Germline CDR1 MNHEY, CDR2 SVGAGI. CDR3 DNA: TGTGCCAGCAAAGGCGGGACAGATGAAAAACTGTTTTTT. This sequence encodes CASKGGTDEKLFF.

This clone was seen a single time. The rearrangement uses TRBV30 and TRBJ1-5; 7 bases line up with TRBD1. The CDR3 runs 16 residues. Germline V gives CDR1 GTSNPN, CDR2 SVGIG (reference sequence). The J segment lost 2 bases and the V segment lost 0 bases, leaving 7 bases of the junction unmatched. CDR3 DNA sequence: TGTGCCTGGAGTGTAAATCCGACAGGGCGCAATCAGCCCCAGCATTTT. It specifies CAWSVNPTGRNQPQHF.

The rearrangement links TRBV6-1 to TRBJ1-4, with 9 bases matching TRBD1. CDR1 is MNHNS and CDR2 is SASEGT in the germline V gene. The CDR3 spans 15 residues. The J segment lost 5 bases and the V segment lost 2 bases, leaving 3 bases of the junction unmatched. The CDR3 reads CASSEIGQGNEKLFF. CDR3 DNA: TGTGCCAGCAGTGAAATTGGACAGGGGAATGAAAAACTGTTTTTT.

This clone was found once. The rearrangement links TRBV9 to TRBJ2-3; tentatively, D is TRBD1 (7 bases). Germline-derived CDR1 and CDR2 are SGDLS and YYNGEE. Deletions cut 4 bases from V and 5 bases from J, with 14 bases between. This CDR3 comprises 14 residues. The CDR3 DNA is TGTGCCAGCAGCCAGTACCAGGGGGGAGATACGCAGTATTTT. Residues: CASSQYQGGDTQYF.

V is TRBV30 and J is TRBJ1-5; 7 positions agree with TRBD1. The CDR3 runs to 14 residues. V lost 1 base and J lost 5; bases outside the gene matches: 5. From germline, CDR1 is GTSNPN and CDR2 SVGIG (reference sequence). The CDR3 loop reads CAWSGVGGYQPQHF. The CDR3, as DNA: TGTGCCTGGAGTGGGGTAGGGGGCTATCAGCCCCAGCATTTT.

This rearrangement joins TRBV11-1 to TRBJ2-3; TRBD1 matches 9 bases. In germline, CDR1 is SGHAT, CDR2 FQDESV (reference sequence). The CDR3 extends over 14 amino acids. Trimming cost V 7 bases and J 1 base; bases outside gene matches: 3. Here the CDR3 DNA reads TGTGCCAGCATGCGGGACAGGGGCACAGATACGCAGTATTTT. It codes for CASMRDRGTDTQYF.

The chain combines TRBV19 with TRBJ2-7; 8 bases agree with TRBD1. The V and J ends lost 0 bases and 6 bases, in that order; junction bases with no gene match: 10. Germline V gene lookup returns CDR1 LNHDA and CDR2 SQIVND (reference sequence). The CDR3 covers 16 residues. The CDR3 DNA reads TGTGCCAGTAGTATAGATCTCCCCGGACAGGGAGGCGAGCAGTACTTC. This sequence encodes CASSIDLPGQGGEQYF. Full variable domain (rest looked up from reference TRBV19 and TRBJ2-7): DGGITQSPKYLFRKEGQNVTLSCEQNLNHDAMYWYRQDPGQGLRLIYYSQIVNDFQKGDIAEGYSVSREKKESFPLTVTSAQKNPTAFYLCASSIDLPGQGGEQYFGPGTRLTVT.

The gene calls are TRBV11-2 and TRBJ1-2; 8 nucleotides align to TRBD1. V trimming: 1 base; J trimming: 7 bases; junction bases outside the gene matches: 2. Germline values: CDR1 SGHAT, CDR2 FQNNGV. CDR3 length: 13 amino acids. CDR3 protein: CASSLGQGAGYTF. The CDR3, as DNA: TGTGCCAGCAGCTTAGGGCAGGGGGCTGGCTACACCTTC.

This chain joins TRBV6-5 and TRBJ2-1, with a possible D match to TRBD2 (5 bases). Germline CDR1 and CDR2: MNHEY and SVGAGI. Trimming stripped 7 bases from V and 0 bases from J, with 13 bases between. This CDR3 is built from 15 residues. The CDR3 loop reads CASKSGLSSYNEQFF. The CDR3 DNA reads as TGTGCCAGCAAGAGCGGACTGAGCTCCTACAATGAGCAGTTCTTC.

The CDR3 region has the DNA TGTGCCAGCAGCCAAGGGCCGACCGGGCAAGAGACCCAGTACTTC. Encoded protein: CASSQGPTGQETQYF. The rearrangement links TRBV3-1 (or the pseudogene TRBV3-2) to TRBJ2-5; unclear D gene. The CDR3 has 15 amino acids. Per germline, CDR1 LGHDT and CDR2 YNNKEL (reference sequence). V lost 1 base and J lost 2, with 11 bases in between.

The CDR3 loop is CASSPGEGSSGNTIYF. The CDR3 bases are TGTGCCAGCAGTCCAGGGGAGGGGAGCTCTGGAAACACCATATATTTT. The V call is TRBV7-7, the J call TRBJ1-3; D is possibly TRBD1 (6 bases). The CDR3 is made up of 16 amino acids. Germline values: CDR1 SSHAT, CDR2 FNYEAQ (reference sequence). V lost 6 bases and J lost 0, with 15 bases in between.

This chain uses TRBV9 with TRBJ1-4; TRBD1 matches 7 bases. The CDR3 extends over 13 amino acids. Germline values: CDR1 SGDLS, CDR2 YYNGEE. V was clipped by 3 bases and J by 8 bases; unmatched bases: 4. CDR3 coding DNA: TGTGCCAGCAGCGGAGGGGGCGCGGAAAAACTGTTTTTT. This sequence encodes CASSGGGAEKLFF. The full variable domain, its missing parts supplied by reference TRBV9 and TRBJ1-4, is DSGVTQTPKHLITATGQRVTLRCSPRSGDLSVYWYQQSLDQGLQFLIQYYNGEERAKGNILERFSAQQFPDLHSELNLSSLELGDSALYFCASSGGGAEKLFFGSGTQLSVL.

The chain recombines TRBV27 with TRBJ1-1, with 7 bases lining up with TRBD1. CDR3 length: 14 residues. V dropped 7 bases and J dropped 1; count of bases not matched to a gene: 6. Looked up from germline, CDR1 is MNHEY and CDR2 is SMNVEV (reference sequence). CDR3 in amino acids: CASTATGTNTEAFF. CDR3 sequence (DNA): TGTGCCAGCACGGCGACAGGGACGAACACTGAAGCTTTCTTT.

This chain links TRBV6-4 with TRBJ2-1; TRBD1 aligns across 9 bases. The CDR3 is 16 residues long. CDR1 is MRHNA, CDR2 SNTAGT, per germline. V shed 4 bases and J 4 bases; nucleotides not matched to a gene: 8. CDR3 region: CASSAAGTGIYNEQFF. Here the CDR3 DNA reads TGTGCCAGCAGTGCAGCCGGGACAGGGATTTACAATGAGCAGTTCTTC.

The chain carries TRBV3-1 (or the pseudogene TRBV3-2) and TRBJ2-3; a weak D match, TRBD1 (5 bases). This CDR3 spans 15 amino acids. CDR1 is LGHDT and CDR2 is YNNKEL in the germline V gene (reference sequence). V lost 0 bases to trimming and J lost 2 bases, with 9 bases between them. CDR3 amino acids: CASSQDGANTDTQYF. The CDR3, as DNA: TGTGCCAGCAGCCAAGATGGGGCTAACACAGATACGCAGTATTTT.

The chain uses TRBV18 and TRBJ1-5; no firm D call. Trimming shortened V by 4 bases and J by 0 bases, and 7 bases separated the two germline ends. CDR3 length equals 14 residues. The germline gives CDR1 KGHSH, CDR2 LQKENI. As DNA, the CDR3 is TGTGCCAGCTCACGTGGCAATAGCAATCAGCCCCAGCATTTT. Translation: CASSRGNSNQPQHF.